The entry that follows covers one TCR beta chain sequence. What it recognizes is unknown. The data were obtained in a study of cytomegalovirus exposure and HLA in healthy donors. Findings and limits, study-wide: A link between a missense DCLRE1C variant and TCR beta V- and J-gene trimming emerged from a later analysis.

Primers: 60 Vbeta forward and 13 Jbeta reverse. TCRdb's table, derived via immunoSEQ multiplex PCR, lists solely in-frame clones and lacks some. The data hold more than 95,000 clones, with about 81% observed a single time. This CDR3 has 19 amino acids. CDR1 and CDR2 from the germline V gene are SEHNR and FQNEAQ (reference sequence). V was shortened by 1 base and J by 0 bases, with 18 bases between the two germline ends. Sequencing used PBMCs. The TCR sequence derives from a woman in her twenties or thirties in good health and CMV-seronegative. The rearrangement joins TRBV7-9 to TRBJ1-4, with D possibly being TRBD1 (5 bases). Here the CDR3 reads CASSLVGRGIYATNEKLFF. The CDR3 bases are TGTGCCAGCAGCTTAGTGGGACGGGGGATATATGCAACTAATGAAAAACTGTTTTTT.